This T cell receptor beta chain was sequenced in a study of T cells after posttransplantation cyclophosphamide. Study-wide findings and caveats: After PTCy, TRB diversity resembled that of CNI/methotrexate controls. Later blood repertoires were often dominated by clones from the donor CD8+ memory compartment. TRB overlap between skin or GI tissue T cells and blood was limited.

This clone was detected only once. Antigen specificity is unknown. This table comes from immunoSEQ multiplex PCR, and its TCRdb copy is limited to in-frame clones, with some not included. The sample has tens of thousands of clones, 86% seen once. Trimming took 3 bases from V and 0 from J; bases not matched to a gene: 3. The CDR3 extends over 15 amino acids. Germline V CDR1 and CDR2: KGHSH, LQKENI. This clonotype originated in a man aged 25-40 years with a blood cancer, CMV-positive, and with a related stem cell donor. Sequencing used PBMCs. The chain is built from TRBV18 and TRBJ2-7; 9 bases fit TRBD1. CDR3 loop: CASSPGTGSSYEQYF. The CDR3 nucleotides read TGTGCCAGCTCACCGGGGACAGGGAGCTCCTACGAGCAGTACTTC.